Described below is a single T cell receptor (beta chain) sequence and its context. Its antigen is still unknown. Germline V gives CDR1 LGHNT, CDR2 FRNRAP. The length of the CDR3 is 18 residues. Trimming at V came to 8 bases and at J to 4 bases, leaving 16 bases not matched to a gene. The data stem from a study of a mutant IDH1 vaccine in newly diagnosed glioma. In the study overall: Investigators started vaccination 4-6 weeks after radiotherapy alone, or with temozolomide cycles. Earlier care involved radiotherapy, temozolomide, or both, and the majority received both. Males made up roughly 60% and females roughly 40% of treated patients, whose mean age was roughly 40 years.

Sequenced by immunoSEQ multiplex PCR; TCRdb stores in-frame clones only, minus some. The sample records roughly 35,000 clones, 60% to 75% being singletons. Time point defined: week 47, end of study. Doses consisted of 300 ug of mutant IDH1 20-mer peptide each, paired with topical imiquimod. This clonotype originated in a man aged 40-49 years with glioma. This sample comprised PBMCs, obtained from a glioma patient whose treatment included an IDH1 peptide vaccine. V usage is TRBV12-5 and J usage is TRBJ2-5; 13 bases agree with TRBD2. The CDR3 region has the DNA TGTGCTAGTCTTTGGCCGATCCGGACTAGCGGGAGTAGAGAGACCCAGTACTTC. As protein: CASLWPIRTSGSRETQYF.